The sequence of this TCR beta chain was determined in a study of spatial heterogeneity in lung cancer. Background on the study: An average of more than ten raw reads was observed per unique TCR and UMI combination.

TCRdb used MiXCR to reprocess the 5' RACE reads, holding one entry per CDR3 protein. Altogether about 80,000 distinct CDR3 sequences are present, approximately 21% being singletons, with the ten largest covering roughly 6.2%. There are 14 residues in the CDR3. Germline assignment: CDR1 LNHDA and CDR2 SQIVND (reference sequence). The germline V and J ends were trimmed by 5 bases and 6 bases, with 15 bases remaining between them. The time point denotes: sample taken at primary tumor resection. The authors sequenced whole RNA from tumor, nontumor lung or frozen PBMC without sorting. Patients with untreated early-stage non-small cell lung cancer, numbering 72, were the donors.

The rearrangement uses TRBV19 and TRBJ2-3; D unclear. The sequence derives from a male donor with early-stage non-small cell lung cancer. This material consisted of PBMCs, taken at surgery. The CDR3 region has the DNA TGTGCCAGTAGTTTGGGCCTCGTTCGGGATACGCAGTATTTT. This gives the protein CASSLGLVRDTQYF. The full variable domain, in which reference TRBV19 and TRBJ2-3 provide the parts outside the CDR3, is DGGITQSPKYLFRKEGQNVTLSCEQNLNHDAMYWYRQDPGQGLRLIYYSQIVNDFQKGDIAEGYSVSREKKESFPLTVTSAQKNPTAFYLCASSLGLVRDTQYFGPGTRLTVL.